Reported below is one TCR beta chain. No antigen is known for it. TCRbeta library construction was performed incorporating unique molecular identifiers. MiXCR, run by TCRdb on the PCR reads, gives a single entry per CDR3 protein. The profile shows roughly 570,000 distinct CDR3 sequences, 20% to 30% of them singletons. CDR3 length: 15 amino acids. Germline V gene data show CDR1 as SGDLS and CDR2 as YYNGEE. V lost 3 bases and J 3 bases, leaving 10 bases between the germline ends. This sample was included in a study of T-cell reconstitution after alpha-beta-depleted transplantation in children. Study conclusions and caveats: Among T cells one year after transplant, newly produced cells accounted for most counts and diversity.

Sequencing used PBMCs, obtained before TCRalphabeta/CD19-depleted stem cell transplant. The sequence was obtained from a boy under two years old with Wiskott-Aldrich syndrome, due to receive a stem cell transplant. This sequence joins TRBV9 and TRBJ2-6; unclear D gene. CDR3 sequence (DNA): TGTGCCAGCAGCGGAAGGATCGGTGGGGCCAACGTCCTGACTTTC. Residues: CASSGRIGGANVLTF. Based on the CDR3 plus reference TRBV9 and TRBJ2-6, the full variable domain is DSGVTQTPKHLITATGQRVTLRCSPRSGDLSVYWYQQSLDQGLQFLIQYYNGEERAKGNILERFSAQQFPDLHSELNLSSLELGDSALYFCASSGRIGGANVLTFGAGSRLTVL.